This passage covers 18 T cell receptor beta chains from one sample sequenced in a study of cytomegalovirus exposure and HLA in healthy donors (dated by TCRdb to the late 2010s). Libraries were made using the immunoSEQ multiplex PCR assay. A mixture of 60 forward primers for TCR Vbeta segments and 13 reverse primers for TCR Jbeta segments was used in the multiplex PCR. In TCRdb, the immuneACCESS table is reduced to in-frame sequences with V and J assigned. These tables do not hold every clone; where another copy was compared, an unresolved V gene accounts for under half, and the others remain unexplained. Counted in this sample were 100,000 to 150,000 clones; 70% to 75% of them appeared once. The biggest ten clones account for 5.5% to 8.5% of the sample. Specimen: PBMCs. The receptors were gathered from a male donor in good health and CMV-seronegative.

The chain links TRBV10-3 to TRBJ2-3; 13 bases are shared with TRBD2. Trimming cost V 0 bases and J 0 bases; bases outside gene matches: 21. The CDR3 consists of 24 residues. CDR1 is ENHRY and CDR2 is SYGVKD in the germline V gene. The CDR3 bases are TGTGCCATCAGTGAGTCCGGACTAGCGGGAGCCTCCCTAAAACTGCGGAAGAGCACAGATACGCAGTATTTT. It codes for CAISESGLAGASLKLRKSTDTQYF.

The chain recombines TRBV5-1 with TRBJ1-4, with TRBD1 matching 8 bases. Germline V lookup: CDR1 SGHRS, CDR2 YFSETQ. This CDR3 contains 15 residues. The V segment lost 5 bases and the J segment 5 bases; nucleotides outside the gene matches: 8. CDR3 sequence: CASRPQTGENEKLFF. The CDR3 DNA reads TGCGCCAGCAGACCCCAGACAGGGGAGAATGAAAAACTGTTTTTT.

This sequence joins TRBV6-5 and TRBJ1-2, with 7 bases fitting TRBD1. Looked up from germline, CDR1 is MNHEY and CDR2 is SVGAGI. This CDR3 has 14 residues. J was trimmed by 0 bases and V by 5 bases; bases with no gene match: 3. DNA for the CDR3: TGTGCCAGCAGTGAGGGGACAGCTAACTATGGCTACACCTTC. It translates to CASSEGTANYGYTF.

This sequence joins TRBV6-1 and TRBJ2-3; possible D gene TRBD1, 5 bases. Per germline, CDR1 MNHNS and CDR2 SASEGT. The V end lost 6 bases, the J end lost 6 bases, and 13 bases lay between the germline ends. The CDR3 totals 13 residues. The CDR3 DNA reads TGTGCCAGCAGAGTCCTCAAGGGGGATACGCAGTATTTT. Protein product: CASRVLKGDTQYF.

V is TRBV27 and J is TRBJ1-1, with 8 bases aligning to TRBD1. Germline loops: CDR1 MNHEY, CDR2 SMNVEV (reference sequence). The CDR3 extends over 16 amino acids. The V gene end was trimmed by 5 bases and the J gene end by 7 bases; junction bases not matched to a gene: 15. The CDR3 nucleotides are TGTGCCAGCAGTCCTCGCACCGGGACAGGCGAAATTGAAGCTTTCTTT. It is translated as CASSPRTGTGEIEAFF.

A remark on this clone: Other DNA sequences within the sample encode an identical CDR3. The V gene is TRBV2, the J gene TRBJ1-1; a possible D gene is TRBD1 (5 bases). V lost 3 bases and J 5 bases, leaving 13 bases between the germline ends. Looked up from germline, CDR1 is SNHLY and CDR2 is FYNNEI. The CDR3 consists of 14 residues. Here the CDR3 DNA reads TGTGCCAGCAGTGATAACTCAGGGAGGACTGAAGCTTTCTTT. Translated: CASSDNSGRTEAFF.

V is TRBV5-6 and J is TRBJ2-1, with TRBD2 matching over 14 bases. Germline loops: CDR1 SGHDT, CDR2 YYEEEE. The CDR3 loop spans 14 amino acids. J was trimmed by 4 bases and V by 7 bases; bases with no gene match: 1. The CDR3 region is CASWTSGRYNEQFF. The CDR3 DNA follows: TGTGCCAGCTGGACTAGCGGGAGGTACAATGAGCAGTTCTTC.

This rearrangement joins TRBV9 to TRBJ2-5, with 15 bases lining up with TRBD2. The DNA matches TRBJ2-7 better at its end, which makes the J call doubtful. The CDR3 has 16 residues. Germline assignment: CDR1 SGDLS and CDR2 YYNGEE. The CDR3 DNA is TGTGCCAGCAGCCCCGGGACTAGCGGGAGGTACTACGAGCAGTACTTC. This sequence encodes CASSPGTSGRYYEQYF.

This chain links TRBV30 with TRBJ1-2; possibly TRBD1 for D (6 bases). The germline gives CDR1 GTSNPN, CDR2 SVGIG (reference sequence). V dropped 4 bases and J dropped 5 bases, with 8 bases sitting between them. This CDR3 contains 11 residues. CDR3 in amino acids: CAWTTGYGYTF. CDR3 nucleotide sequence: TGTGCCTGGACCACAGGGTATGGCTACACCTTC.

The CDR3 DNA reads as TGTGCCAGCAGCTTGGAAAGGAGGAACGAGAATGAAAAACTGTTTTTT. Residues: CASSLERRNENEKLFF. This chain joins TRBV5-5 and TRBJ1-4; no firm D call. The V and J ends lost 0 bases and 5 bases respectively, with 14 bases between them. Per the germline V gene, CDR1 is SGHKS and CDR2 is YYEKEE (reference sequence). This CDR3 spans 16 amino acids. Supplemented by reference TRBV5-5 and TRBJ1-4, the full variable domain reads DAGVTQSPTHLIKTRGQQVTLRCSPISGHKSVSWYQQVLGQGPQFIFQYYEKEERGRGNFPDRFSARQFPNYSSELNVNALLLGDSALYLCASSLERRNENEKLFFGSGTQLSVL.

CDR3 sequence (DNA): TGTGCCAGCAGCTTAGCGGGACAGGGTTGGGGCTACACCTTC. Protein sequence: CASSLAGQGWGYTF. This sequence joins TRBV7-8 and TRBJ1-2; 9 positions match TRBD1. After removal of 0 bases from V and 8 bases from J, the junction contained 4 bases not matched to a gene. Germline V gene lookup returns CDR1 SGHVS and CDR2 FQNEAQ. The CDR3 has 14 amino acids.

The chain is built from TRBV7-2 and TRBJ2-1, with TRBD2 identical over 12 bases. The CDR3 is 15 residues long. With 3 bases clipped from V and 8 bases from J, the junction kept 5 bases outside the gene matches. Per the germline V gene, CDR1 is SGHTA and CDR2 is FQGNSA. The CDR3 DNA is TGTGCCAGCAGCTTGGTAGGACTAGCGGGATATGAGCAGTTCTTC. It codes for CASSLVGLAGYEQFF.

This clone was seen more than once but under ten times. This chain links TRBV19 with TRBJ2-2, with a tentative D call TRBD2 (6 bases). The CDR3 contains 13 residues. CDR1 LNHDA and CDR2 SQIVND come from the germline V gene (reference sequence). Trimming removed 11 bases at V and 4 bases at J, with 14 bases between. The CDR3 nucleotides read TGTGCCTCTTGGCGGGGTTCCACCGGGGAGCTGTTTTTT. Amino acid sequence: CASWRGSTGELFF.

The chain uses TRBV19 and TRBJ2-3; D is possibly TRBD2 (6 bases). CDR1 is LNHDA and CDR2 is SQIVND in the germline V gene (reference sequence). The ends were cut back, 7 bases at V and 5 bases at J, with 10 bases in the middle. The CDR3 extends over 12 amino acids. CDR3 in DNA: TGTGCCAGTAACGGGGAGGTAGATACGCAGTATTTT. Its translation is CASNGEVDTQYF.

The chain combines TRBV27 with TRBJ2-7; 9 positions match TRBD2. Germline V gene sequence: CDR1 MNHEY, CDR2 SMNVEV (reference sequence). Trimming cost V 6 bases and J 7 bases; bases outside gene matches: 7. The CDR3 is 13 residues long. CDR3 amino acids: CASRSLAGLEQYF. CDR3 coding DNA: TGTGCCAGCAGGAGTCTAGCGGGACTAGAGCAGTACTTC.

The chain recombines TRBV28 with TRBJ2-7; D perhaps matches TRBD2 (7 bases). Germline V gene data show CDR1 as MDHEN and CDR2 as SYDVKM. The CDR3 has 13 amino acids. The ends were cut back, 8 bases at V and 3 bases at J, with 14 bases in the middle. In DNA, the CDR3 is TGTGCCAGCGAGGCGGGGGCGGACTACGAGCAGTACTTC. This sequence encodes CASEAGADYEQYF.

This rearrangement joins TRBV4-3 to TRBJ2-3; TRBD2 agrees at 8 bases. The CDR3 extends over 16 amino acids. Trimming took 3 bases from V and 7 from J; bases not matched to a gene: 12. The germline V gene has CDR1 LGHNA and CDR2 YSLEER. The CDR3 DNA sequence: TGCGCCAGCAGCCAGGATCCCGGGACTAGTTCTTATACGCAGTATTTT. Translated, it gives CASSQDPGTSSYTQYF.

The CDR3 nucleotides read TGTGCCAGCTCACCAAAGGGACTAGTCGAGCAGTACTTC. This translates into CASSPKGLVEQYF. The chain combines TRBV18 with TRBJ2-7; 8 nucleotides match TRBD2. The CDR3 covers 13 residues. V lost 2 bases and J lost 6; bases outside the gene matches: 3. Germline loops: CDR1 KGHSH, CDR2 LQKENI.